The rows below give T cell receptor beta chains drawn from one sample of a study of T cell responses to AZD1222 COVID-19 vaccine. This table comes from immunoSEQ multiplex PCR, and its TCRdb copy is limited to in-frame clones, with some not included. The sample lists 70,000 to 95,000 clones, over 75% seen once, with less than 25% in the top ten. The sequenced sample was peripheral blood, obtained on day 0 of AZD1222 vaccination. These receptors originate from an adult in good health. Each CDR3 is given with its conserved first and last residue. D genes are given only for firm matches. Rows may omit the clone size; those that give it use once, few, many or a size class.

v_call	cdr3_length	clone_size	d_call	j_call	cdr3_nt	cdr3_aa
TRBV3-1/TRBV3-2	15	once	NA	TRBJ2-2	TGTGCCAGCAGCCAAGACGGGACGAACACCGGGGAGCTGTTTTTT	CASSQDGTNTGELFF
TRBV11-2	15	NA	TRBD1	TRBJ1-2	TGTGCCAGCAGCTCCGACAGGGGAACGACCTATGGCTACACCTTC	CASSSDRGTTYGYTF
TRBV2	14	NA	NA	TRBJ2-2	TGTGCCAGCAGGGGGGTCTTGAACACCGGGGAGCTGTTTTTT	CASRGVLNTGELFF
TRBV10-1	12	NA	TRBD1	TRBJ1-1	TGCGCCAGCAGTGGGGACAGTACTGAAGCTTTCTTT	CASSGDSTEAFF
TRBV5-5	15	NA	NA	TRBJ1-4	TGTGCCAGCAGCTTGAGAGGGGAAGAGAGTGAAAAACTGTTTTTT	CASSLRGEESEKLFF
TRBV6-5	13	NA	NA	TRBJ1-6	TGTGCCAGCATCAGTCGTATTGAATCACCCCTCCACTTT	CASISRIESPLHF
TRBV29-1	13	NA	NA	TRBJ2-3	TGCAGCGTTGAAGATCTTAATCCAGATACGCAGTATTTT	CSVEDLNPDTQYF
TRBV27	15	NA	NA	TRBJ1-2	TGTGCCAGCAGGGCAACAGGGTCCCCCGACTATGGCTACACCTTC	CASRATGSPDYGYTF
TRBV21-1	12	few	NA	TRBJ1-6	TGTGCCAGCAGCAAACAAAATTCACCCCTCCACTTT	CASSKQNSPLHF
TRBV6-1	16	NA	NA	TRBJ2-1	TGTGCCAGCAGTGAAGAGCTAGTGGGGTCCTACAATGAGCAGTTCTTC	CASSEELVGSYNEQFF
TRBV6-5	15	once	NA	TRBJ1-5	TGTGCCAGCACCCCTCCTGGCGGCGGCAATCAGCCCCAGCATTTT	CASTPPGGGNQPQHF
TRBV10-2	13	NA	NA	TRBJ2-1	TGCGCCAGCAGTGATACGGCGGTCTCCGAGCAGTTCTTC	CASSDTAVSEQFF
TRBV11-3	13	NA	NA	TRBJ1-1	TGTGCCAGCAGCTTCGGCGGGAACACTGAAGCTTTCTTT	CASSFGGNTEAFF
TRBV20-1	12	NA	NA	TRBJ1-2	TGCAGTGCTAGTGGGGGGGCCTATGGCTACACCTTC	CSASGGAYGYTF
TRBV5-1	14	NA	NA	TRBJ1-6	TGCGCCAGCAGCTTGGGCAGGGAGGGCTCACCCCTCCACTTT	CASSLGREGSPLHF
TRBV28	16	once	NA	TRBJ2-4	TGTGCCAGCAGTTTCGGACAGCCACTAGCCAAAAACATTCAGTACTTC	CASSFGQPLAKNIQYF
TRBV19	14	once	NA	TRBJ2-7	TGTGCCAGTAGTATAGAATTGGCCCGCTACGAGCAGTACTTC	CASSIELARYEQYF
TRBV5-1	14	NA	TRBD2	TRBJ2-5	TGCGCCAGCAGCTTGTACGGGGGGGTGGAGACCCAGTACTTC	CASSLYGGVETQYF
TRBV30	13	NA	NA	TRBJ1-1	TGTGCCTGGCGGGCCGGGGAGGGATTTCCAGCTTTCTTT	CAWRAGEGFPAFF
TRBV7-9	16	few	TRBD1	TRBJ2-7	TGTGCCAGCAGCCCCGTACACAGGGGGCCATTATACGAGCAGTACTTC	CASSPVHRGPLYEQYF
TRBV25-1	15	NA	NA	TRBJ2-3	TGTGCCAGCAGTTCATCTCAGGGAAGCACAGATACGCAGTATTTT	CASSSSQGSTDTQYF
TRBV19	13	NA	NA	TRBJ1-5	TGTGCCAGTAGGGCACCGCTGAATCAGCCCCAGCATTTT	CASRAPLNQPQHF
TRBV6-1	13	NA	NA	TRBJ1-3	TGTGCCAGCATGAAAGACTCTGGAAACACCATATATTTT	CASMKDSGNTIYF
TRBV29-1	14	NA	TRBD1	TRBJ1-1	TGCAGCGTGCTCCGGGACAGGATGAACACTGAAGCTTTCTTT	CSVLRDRMNTEAFF
TRBV6-5	11	NA	NA	TRBJ2-1	TGTGCCAGCAGGATCCCCGGTGAGCAGTTCTTC	CASRIPGEQFF
TRBV5-1	13	NA	TRBD1	TRBJ2-5	TGCGCCAGCAGCCCGGACAGGGCAGAGACCCAGTACTTC	CASSPDRAETQYF
TRBV10-3	15	NA	NA	TRBJ1-6	TGTGCCATCAGTGAGAATCAAGGAAAGGGTTTACCCCTCCACTTT	CAISENQGKGLPLHF
TRBV10-3	11	NA	NA	TRBJ2-5	TGTGCCATCAGTGTACAAGAGACCCAGTACTTC	CAISVQETQYF
TRBV2	13	few	NA	TRBJ1-1	TGTGCCAGCAGTGGGACAAGGAACACTGAAGCTTTCTTT	CASSGTRNTEAFF
TRBV19	21	NA	TRBD2	TRBJ2-2	TGTGCCAGTATTGGTCGCCATATAGGACTAGCGGGGGGTACGAACACCGGGGAGCTGTTTTTT	CASIGRHIGLAGGTNTGELFF
TRBV6-2/TRBV6-3	12	NA	NA	TRBJ2-5	TGTGCCAGCAGCCCAGCAGAGGAGACCCAGTACTTC	CASSPAEETQYF
TRBV24-1	12	NA	NA	TRBJ2-5	TGTGCCACCAGTGCGGAATCAGAGACCCAGTACTTC	CATSAESETQYF
TRBV3-1/TRBV3-2	14	NA	NA	TRBJ1-1	TGTGCCAGCAGCCAAACATCAGGGCGAGCTGAAGCTTTCTTT	CASSQTSGRAEAFF
TRBV23-1	13	NA	NA	TRBJ1-5	TGCGCCAGCAGTCACCTAGGGGATCAGCCCCAGCATTTT	CASSHLGDQPQHF
TRBV2	15	NA	NA	TRBJ1-1	TGTGCCAGCAGCCCCTACGCGGGCACGGACACTGAAGCTTTCTTT	CASSPYAGTDTEAFF
TRBV28	14	once	TRBD2	TRBJ2-7	TGTGCCAGCAGTTCCCGGCGGGAGGCCTACGAGCAGTACTTC	CASSSRREAYEQYF
TRBV7-2	13	NA	TRBD2	TRBJ2-2	TGTGCCATCGAGCGGGAGAACACCGGGGAGCTGTTTTTT	CAIERENTGELFF
TRBV5-1	12	NA	NA	TRBJ1-1	TGCGCCAGCAGCTTGCGAGTCACTGAAGCTTTCTTT	CASSLRVTEAFF
TRBV15	16	few	TRBD1	TRBJ2-3	TGTGCCACCAGCAGGGACAGGGGGCTTGGAACAGATACGCAGTATTTT	CATSRDRGLGTDTQYF
TRBV6-2/TRBV6-3	14	NA	NA	TRBJ2-3	TGTGCCAGCAGTTACGGGGTAGGCACAGATACGCAGTATTTT	CASSYGVGTDTQYF
TRBV18	15	NA	NA	TRBJ2-3	TGTGCCAGCTCACCAAGGCAGGCCCCCACAGATACGCAGTATTTT	CASSPRQAPTDTQYF
TRBV11-2	15	NA	TRBD2	TRBJ2-5	TGTGCCAGCAGCCCGGTAGCGGGAGAGATAGAGACCCAGTACTTC	CASSPVAGEIETQYF
TRBV18	18	NA	NA	TRBJ2-7	TGTGCCAGCTCACCACCGCCGTCGGCCGTGGGGGGTTGGCACGAGCAGTACTTC	CASSPPPSAVGGWHEQYF
TRBV11-2	19	NA	NA	TRBJ1-3	TGTGCCAGCAGCTTACCCCGACAGCTGTATGTGAGCTCTGGAAACACCATATATTTT	CASSLPRQLYVSSGNTIYF
TRBV5-1	15	NA	NA	TRBJ1-3	TGCGCCAGCAGCTTGCTGGGGGCGACTGGAAACACCATATATTTT	CASSLLGATGNTIYF
TRBV7-7	13	NA	TRBD2	TRBJ2-2	TGTGCCAGCAGCTTGCGGGAGTCCGGGGAGCTGTTTTTT	CASSLRESGELFF
TRBV30	14	once	NA	TRBJ2-5	TGTGCCTGGAGTTTGGCGGCTCAGGGGGGGACCCAGTACTTC	CAWSLAAQGGTQYF
TRBV4-1	18	few	TRBD2	TRBJ2-2	TGCGCCAGCAGCCAGAGATTCGGGCTAGCGGCGAACACCGGGGAGCTGTTTTTT	CASSQRFGLAANTGELFF
TRBV19	16	NA	TRBD1	TRBJ2-1	TGTGCCAGTAGTATCGGTCCGGGACAGGGTAAAGATGAGCAGTTCTTC	CASSIGPGQGKDEQFF
TRBV28	13	NA	NA	TRBJ1-5	TGTGCCAGCGAGGGGGACAGCAATCAGCCCCAGCATTTT	CASEGDSNQPQHF
TRBV7-6	17	NA	TRBD2	TRBJ2-5	TGTGCCAGCAGCCCGGGACTAGCGGGGGGGACCGGAGAGACCCAGTACTTC	CASSPGLAGGTGETQYF
TRBV7-9	14	NA	NA	TRBJ2-7	TGTGCCAGCAGCTTAGCAACTCGGGCGTACGAGCAGTACTTC	CASSLATRAYEQYF
TRBV19	11	NA	NA	TRBJ2-5	TGTGCCAGAAGAGTACGGGAGACCCAGTACTTC	CARRVRETQYF
TRBV5-1	14	NA	NA	TRBJ1-4	TGCGCCAGCAGCTTGTCCCTCCAGGGGGAAAAACTGTTTTTT	CASSLSLQGEKLFF
TRBV18	16	NA	TRBD1	TRBJ1-2	TGTGCCAGCTCACCAGTCGAGGGGGCGGTTACATATGGCTACACCTTC	CASSPVEGAVTYGYTF
TRBV7-9	14	NA	NA	TRBJ1-2	TGTGCCAGCAGCTTAGTCGGGGGCCCCCTTGGCTACACCTTC	CASSLVGGPLGYTF
TRBV18	14	NA	TRBD1	TRBJ2-3	TGTGCCAGCTCCGGACAGGGAAGCACAGATACGCAGTATTTT	CASSGQGSTDTQYF
TRBV6-5	13	NA	TRBD1	TRBJ1-4	TGTGCCAGCAACAGGGGGCGCGGTGAAAAACTGTTTTTT	CASNRGRGEKLFF
TRBV5-1	14	NA	NA	TRBJ1-1	TGCGCCAGCAGCTTGGAGGTGGGCGGCACTGAAGCTTTCTTT	CASSLEVGGTEAFF